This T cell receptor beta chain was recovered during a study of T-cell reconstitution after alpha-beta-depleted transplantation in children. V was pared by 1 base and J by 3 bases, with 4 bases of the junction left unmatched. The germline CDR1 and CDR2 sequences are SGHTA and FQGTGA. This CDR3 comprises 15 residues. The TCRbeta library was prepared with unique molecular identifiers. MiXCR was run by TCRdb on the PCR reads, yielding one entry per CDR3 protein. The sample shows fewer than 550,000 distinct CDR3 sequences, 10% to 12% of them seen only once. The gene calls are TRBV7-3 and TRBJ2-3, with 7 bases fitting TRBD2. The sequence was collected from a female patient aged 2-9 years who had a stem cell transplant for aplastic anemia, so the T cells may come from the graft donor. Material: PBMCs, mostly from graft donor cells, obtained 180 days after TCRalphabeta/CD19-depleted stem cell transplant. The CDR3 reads CASSLKAGRTDTQYF. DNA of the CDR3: TGTGCCAGCAGCTTAAAGGCCGGGAGGACAGATACGCAGTATTTT.